The clone carrying this TCR beta chain turned up a few times. Its target is not known. This entry belongs to a study of CD8+ T cells in alopecia areata. After isolation, RNA underwent reverse transcription to generate cDNA as the sequencing template. Clones were read by immunoSEQ multiplex PCR, and TCRdb kept only the in-frame ones, dropping some. This table has 60,000 to 90,000 clones, 60% to 70% appearing once. Described treatment: oral pan-JAK inhibitor, 5-10 mg twice daily. The study team obtained lesional scalp punch biopsies and peripheral blood from alopecia areata patients. V was clipped by 5 bases and J by 0 bases; unmatched bases: 7. The length of the CDR3 is 17 residues. Germline CDR1 is LNHNV and CDR2 is YYDKDF (reference sequence). Whole-study results and caveats: Among the cells sequenced in scalp samples are also the resident alphabeta T cells of normal skin. Association of baseline CD8+ expansion with response is uncertain owing to one nonresponder. Many expanded lesional clones remained in scalp and blood on tofacitinib.

The sample was CD8+ T cells sorted from blood, taken at week 24, from a patient treated with tofacitinib. The chain uses TRBV15 and TRBJ1-1; TRBD1 matches at 12 bases. This TCR derives from a human donor with alopecia areata. The CDR3: CATSARDRGLVNTEAFF. The DNA for the CDR3 is TGTGCCACCAGCGCTCGGGACAGGGGGCTTGTGAACACTGAAGCTTTCTTT.